These 5 T cell receptor beta chains were sequenced from one sample in a study of blood T cell repertoires in COVID-19. The data were produced by immunoSEQ multiplex PCR, yet TCRdb's version contains in-frame clones alone and is incomplete. In the table there are around 150,000 clones, approximately 81% of which are singletons. The sequenced sample was peripheral blood. These TCRs come from a human donor with acute or convalescent COVID-19. The donor label of this sample is uncertain.

The genes are TRBV19 and TRBJ1-1; D gene uncertain. This CDR3 is 14 amino acids long. CDR1 and CDR2 (germline): LNHDA, SQIVND (reference sequence). V lost 3 bases, J lost 3 bases, and 11 bases lay in between. DNA for the CDR3: TGTGCCAGTAGTATTGCGGATTGGGACACTGAAGCTTTCTTT. Translation: CASSIADWDTEAFF.

V usage is TRBV5-6 and J usage is TRBJ1-3; D is ambiguous. The CDR3 is 14 residues long. The V and J ends lost 2 bases and 0 bases respectively, with 6 bases between them. Germline-derived CDR1 and CDR2 are SGHDT and YYEEEE. The CDR3 nucleotides read TGTGCCAGCAGCTTCCTATCCTCTGGAAACACCATATATTTT. It yields the protein CASSFLSSGNTIYF.

The chain couples TRBV15 to TRBJ1-2; 9 bases are shared with TRBD1. This CDR3 region has 14 residues. The V gene end was trimmed by 1 base and the J gene end by 4 bases; junction bases not matched to a gene: 1. Germline assignment: CDR1 LNHNV and CDR2 YYDKDF (reference sequence). In DNA, the CDR3 is TGTGCCACCAGCAGAGGGGACAGGGCCTATGGCTACACCTTC. Translation gives CATSRGDRAYGYTF.

The V and J genes are TRBV19 and TRBJ1-1; D not resolved. The CDR3 spans 13 residues. V dropped 6 bases and J dropped 5 bases, with 13 bases sitting between them. Germline V CDR1 and CDR2: LNHDA, SQIVND (reference sequence). The CDR3 DNA sequence: TGTGCCAGTAGCGCGGGCGGGTTAACTGAAGCTTTCTTT. This sequence encodes CASSAGGLTEAFF.

The chain has TRBV2 and TRBJ1-3, with D unresolved. The CDR3 runs to 14 residues. The ends were cut back, 4 bases at V and 0 bases at J, with 7 bases in the middle. CDR1 SNHLY and CDR2 FYNNEI come from the germline V gene. The CDR3 DNA sequence: TGTGCCAGCAGTGCCCGAGTCTCTGGAAACACCATATATTTT. As protein: CASSARVSGNTIYF.